A single sample is the source of the 10 T cell receptor beta chains below, sequenced in a study of Graves' ophthalmopathy and Graves' hyperthyroidism. The authors amplified TCR beta CDR3 regions from RNA transcripts. HTBI primers were employed in first-round RT-PCR, then a second-round multiplex PCR followed. A single record per CDR3 protein comes from TCRdb applying MiXCR to the multiplex PCR reads. The sample contains over a million distinct CDR3 sequences, about two fifths of which appear only once. The source material was peripheral blood or thyroid tissue (not recorded which). The receptors derive from an adult man with Graves' hyperthyroidism.

The rearrangement joins TRBV2 to TRBJ2-7, with 8 bases that match TRBD2. J was trimmed by 4 bases and V by 8 bases; bases with no gene match: 16. This CDR3 has 16 amino acids. Germline values: CDR1 SNHLY, CDR2 FYNNEI. In DNA, the CDR3 is TGTGCCAGCTCACCAGTCGGCGGGGGGTCGGTGTACGAGCAGTACTTC. Protein: CASSPVGGGSVYEQYF.

In this sample, this clonotype turned up many times. The chain uses TRBV10-3 and TRBJ2-7; TRBD1 aligns across 9 bases. The CDR3 length is 15 residues. In germline, CDR1 is ENHRY, CDR2 SYGVKD. The J segment lost 5 bases and the V segment lost 4 bases, leaving 9 bases of the junction unmatched. CDR3 coding DNA: TGTGCCATCAGTGGACAGACAGGGGGTAGCGACGAGCAGTACTTC. The encoded protein is CAISGQTGGSDEQYF.

This clonotype occurred many times. The chain is built from TRBV20-1 and TRBJ2-7; 8 bases align to TRBD2. V lost 0 bases and J lost 3; bases outside the gene matches: 7. The CDR3 totals 15 residues. The germline CDR1 and CDR2 sequences are DFQATT and SNEGSKA (reference sequence). The CDR3 here is CSAREAAGAIYEQYF. CDR3 bases: TGCAGTGCTAGAGAGGCAGCGGGGGCGATCTACGAGCAGTACTTC.

The rearrangement uses TRBV12-3 or TRBV12-4 and TRBJ1-2; D ambiguous. CDR3 size: 13 residues. The V gene lost 4 bases and the J gene lost 6 bases, with 12 bases spanning the gap. CDR3 region: CASSSTGIHGYTF. CDR3 in DNA: TGTGCCAGCAGTTCTACCGGAATCCATGGCTACACCTTC.

Only one count was recorded for this clonotype. The rearrangement joins TRBV15 to TRBJ1-6, with a possible D match to TRBD1 (5 bases). CDR1 is LNHNV and CDR2 is YYDKDF in the germline V gene (reference sequence). V was cut by 5 bases and J by 7 bases, with 18 bases left in between. The CDR3 totals 16 residues. CDR3: CATSRLRTQGNSPLHF. The CDR3 nucleotides read TGTGCCACCAGCCGCCTCCGGACTCAGGGAAATTCACCCCTCCACTTT.

This clonotype was recorded at least ten times. This chain joins TRBV15 and TRBJ2-7; TRBD1 matches 8 bases. The CDR3 contains 14 residues. V lost 3 bases to trimming and J lost 0 bases; unmatched junction nucleotides: 1. Germline CDR1 and CDR2: LNHNV and YYDKDF (reference sequence). The CDR3 loop reads CATSRDRVSYEQYF. The DNA of the CDR3 is TGTGCCACCAGCAGGGACAGGGTCTCCTACGAGCAGTACTTC.

CDR3 nucleotides: TGTGCCAGCAGCTACAGGGCCGGTCCCTACGAGCAGTACTTC. This codes for CASSYRAGPYEQYF. This chain uses TRBV25-1 with TRBJ2-7, with a weak D call TRBD1 (6 bases). The V and J ends lost 6 bases and 2 bases respectively, with 14 bases between them. The germline V gene encodes CDR1 MGHDK and CDR2 SYGVNS. The CDR3 spans 14 residues.

This clonotype was counted a few times. V is TRBV12-3 or TRBV12-4 and J is TRBJ1-5, with TRBD1 matching over 7 bases. The CDR3 length is 12 residues. The V and J ends lost 6 bases and 7 bases, in that order; junction bases with no gene match: 3. CDR3 sequence (DNA): TGTGCCAGCAGCCAGGGACAGCAGCCCCAGCATTTT. It specifies CASSQGQQPQHF.

This clonotype appeared a single time. The chain has TRBV28 and TRBJ2-5; D is perhaps TRBD1 (6 bases). This CDR3 region has 14 residues. Germline V gene data show CDR1 as MDHEN and CDR2 as SYDVKM. The ends were cut back, 8 bases at V and 5 bases at J, with 18 bases in the middle. The CDR3 bases are TGTGCCAGCGTCCGCAGGGGTCTGGCGGAGACCCAGTACTTC. Its protein product is CASVRRGLAETQYF. The variable domain in full, completed from reference TRBV28 and TRBJ2-5, reads DVKVTQSSRYLVKRTGEKVFLECVQDMDHENMFWYRQDPGLGLRLIYFSYDVKMKEKGDIPEGYSVSREKKERFSLILESASTNQTSMYLCASVRRGLAETQYFGPGTRLLVL.

This clonotype was counted ten times or more. This chain joins TRBV7-6 and TRBJ1-1; the D gene is possibly TRBD1 (6 bases). This CDR3 is built from 16 residues. CDR1 is SGHVS, CDR2 FNYEAQ, per germline. Trimming pared 7 bases from V and 4 bases from J, leaving 22 bases between. The CDR3 protein is CASTTQRRGGVTEAFF. The CDR3 nucleotides are TGTGCCAGCACCACACAACGGAGGGGGGGAGTCACTGAAGCTTTCTTT.